Listed here are 26 T cell receptor beta chains from one sample, sequenced in a study of T cell responses to AZD1222 COVID-19 vaccine. The table came from immunoSEQ multiplex PCR; TCRdb's copy has only in-frame clones and leaves some out. The sample gives about 110,000 clones, about 92% of which show up once; around 3.3% is in the top ten. Sequenced here: peripheral blood, sampled on day 0 of MenACWY control vaccination. The receptors derive from an adult in good health.

The V and J genes are TRBV9 and TRBJ2-7; 8 bases match TRBD1. V lost 0 bases and J lost 5; bases outside the gene matches: 7. Germline loops: CDR1 SGDLS, CDR2 YYNGEE. The CDR3 contains 15 residues. CDR3 sequence reads: CASSVEADRGDEQYF. For the CDR3, the DNA is TGTGCCAGCAGCGTAGAGGCCGACAGGGGAGACGAGCAGTACTTC.

V is TRBV19 and J is TRBJ2-1, with D tentatively TRBD2 (5 bases). Germline V gene data show CDR1 as LNHDA and CDR2 as SQIVND (reference sequence). V lost 10 bases to trimming and J lost 2 bases, with 15 bases between them. This CDR3 region has 14 residues. DNA for the CDR3: TGTGCCACTGACCGGGGTGGTGCCTACAATGAGCAGTTCTTC. This codes for CATDRGGAYNEQFF.

The chain is built from TRBV5-1 and TRBJ1-5; 7 positions match TRBD1. V lost 4 bases, J lost 5 bases, and 3 bases stayed unmatched. This CDR3 comprises 13 residues. Germline assignment: CDR1 SGHRS and CDR2 YFSETQ. The CDR3 bases are TGCGCCAGCAGCCCCGACAGGGATCAGCCCCAGCATTTT. It is translated as CASSPDRDQPQHF.

The CDR3 DNA reads as TGTGCCAGCTCCTTGACAGAGAATAATTCACCCCTCCACTTT. Protein: CASSLTENNSPLHF. The chain links TRBV18 to TRBJ1-6, with a weak D call TRBD1 (5 bases). Per the germline V gene, CDR1 is KGHSH and CDR2 is LQKENI. CDR3 length: 14 residues. V lost 6 bases and J 5 bases, leaving 11 bases between the germline ends.

V and J are TRBV27 and TRBJ1-5; D is uncertain. The germline V and J ends were trimmed by 4 bases and 2 bases, with 6 bases remaining between them. CDR3 size: 13 residues. CDR1 and CDR2 from the germline V gene are MNHEY and SMNVEV (reference sequence). As DNA, the CDR3 is TGTGCCAGCAGTTCAAAGGGCAATCAGCCCCAGCATTTT. Translation: CASSSKGNQPQHF.

The chain has TRBV3-1 (or the pseudogene TRBV3-2) and TRBJ2-2; 7 positions agree with TRBD1. CDR1 is LGHDT, CDR2 YNNKEL, per germline (reference sequence). J was trimmed by 5 bases and V by 2 bases; bases with no gene match: 14. The CDR3 has 18 residues. This CDR3 is CASSQLGSLGRGTGELFF. DNA of the CDR3: TGTGCCAGCAGCCAATTAGGGTCCCTCGGCAGGGGGACCGGGGAGCTGTTTTTT.

The rearrangement links TRBV12-3 or TRBV12-4 to TRBJ1-1; no clear D gene. This CDR3 has 13 residues. The V end lost 9 bases, the J end lost 1 base, and 12 bases lay between the germline ends. CDR3 sequence reads: CASWEQPNTEAFF. The CDR3 nucleotides read TGTGCCAGTTGGGAGCAACCGAACACTGAAGCTTTCTTT.

The rearrangement joins TRBV9 to TRBJ1-1; tentative D call: TRBD1 (5 bases). V gave up 0 bases and J gave up 6 bases, with 18 bases separating them. Germline CDR1 SGDLS, CDR2 YYNGEE. This CDR3 spans 16 amino acids. CDR3 amino acids: CASSVEAAGGFAEAFF. The CDR3, as DNA: TGTGCCAGCAGCGTAGAGGCAGCCGGGGGATTCGCTGAAGCTTTCTTT.

The chain links TRBV2 to TRBJ2-2; possibly TRBD1 for D (6 bases). V was clipped by 8 bases and J by 4 bases, with 11 bases between them. CDR1 SNHLY and CDR2 FYNNEI come from the germline V gene. This CDR3 has 13 residues. CDR3 in amino acids: CASGSQGTGELFF. Here the CDR3 DNA reads TGTGCCAGCGGATCACAGGGCACCGGGGAGCTGTTTTTT.

The chain carries TRBV2 and TRBJ1-1; D may be TRBD1 (5 bases). Trimming cost V 8 bases and J 5 bases, with 27 bases left between them. CDR3 length: 17 amino acids. The V gene's germline CDR1 is SNHLY and CDR2 FYNNEI. The CDR3 is CASQGNRKSPLETEAFF. In nucleotides, the CDR3 is TGTGCCAGCCAGGGAAACAGGAAAAGTCCCTTAGAAACTGAAGCTTTCTTT.

This clone showed up just once. V gene TRBV5-1 combines with J gene TRBJ2-7, with TRBD1 identical over 7 bases. Germline CDR1 and CDR2: SGHRS and YFSETQ. V trimming: 2 bases; J trimming: 3 bases; junction bases outside the gene matches: 5. This CDR3 has 14 residues. In nucleotides, the CDR3 is TGCGCCAGCAGCTTCTTCCGGGACAGCTACGAGCAGTACTTC. This codes for CASSFFRDSYEQYF.

This sequence joins TRBV11-2 and TRBJ2-1, with D perhaps TRBD2 (6 bases). The CDR3 runs to 15 residues. The germline V gene encodes CDR1 SGHAT and CDR2 FQNNGV. V lost 0 bases and J lost 10, with 16 bases in between. Here the CDR3 DNA reads TGTGCCAGCAGCTTAGATCTAACAGGAGGGAGAGAGCAGTTCTTC. It specifies CASSLDLTGGREQFF.

The chain joins TRBV28 to TRBJ1-5; D might be TRBD1 (6 bases). V was trimmed by 8 bases and J by 9 bases, leaving 20 bases between them. This CDR3 is 14 amino acids long. Looked up from germline, CDR1 is MDHEN and CDR2 is SYDVKM. This CDR3 reads CASGLGGGSGPQHF. The CDR3 DNA sequence: TGTGCCAGCGGTCTCGGGGGCGGGAGTGGGCCCCAGCATTTT.

This chain connects TRBV5-1 to TRBJ2-5; D may be TRBD1 (6 bases). Trimming removed 4 bases at V and 0 bases at J, with 10 bases between. Germline CDR1 is SGHRS and CDR2 is YFSETQ. The CDR3 loop spans 14 amino acids. The CDR3 is CASSPRTDQETQYF. The CDR3 DNA is TGCGCCAGCAGCCCCCGGACAGACCAAGAGACCCAGTACTTC.

The chain uses TRBV5-4 and TRBJ1-1; 9 positions match TRBD1. The V gene end was trimmed by 5 bases and the J gene end by 6 bases; junction bases not matched to a gene: 8. This CDR3 contains 14 residues. Germline V lookup: CDR1 SGHNT, CDR2 YYREEE (reference sequence). The CDR3 DNA reads TGTGCCAGCAGTTTACAGGGGGCATTGTCTGAAGCTTTCTTT. Translated, it gives CASSLQGALSEAFF.

This clone was recorded once. This sequence joins TRBV28 and TRBJ1-2, with 8 nucleotides matching TRBD1. V lost 6 bases to trimming and J lost 5 bases; unmatched junction nucleotides: 8. Germline CDR1 and CDR2: MDHEN and SYDVKM. The length of the CDR3 is 14 residues. Here the CDR3 DNA reads TGTGCCAGCAGCCCACAGGGGGTTCGATATGGCTACACCTTC. This sequence encodes CASSPQGVRYGYTF.

The CDR3 region has the DNA TGTGCCAGTAGTTCCGGACAGGGGTACGGCTACACCTTC. Its translation is CASSSGQGYGYTF. This chain uses TRBV19 with TRBJ1-2, with TRBD1 identical over 9 bases. Looked up from germline, CDR1 is LNHDA and CDR2 is SQIVND (reference sequence). CDR3 length equals 13 residues. The junction had 6 bases not matched to a gene; V was cut back by 5 bases and J by 8 bases.

The rearrangement uses TRBV7-8 and TRBJ1-5; D unresolved. There are 15 residues in the CDR3. The V end was cut by 5 bases, the J end by 0 bases, with 11 bases between. Per germline, CDR1 SGHVS and CDR2 FQNEAQ. Here the CDR3 DNA reads TGTGCCAGCAGCCTCGGGAGGGTTAGCAATCAGCCCCAGCATTTT. This gives the protein CASSLGRVSNQPQHF.

This clone was observed a few times. CDR3 sequence: CASTSTGTYEQYF. DNA for the CDR3: TGTGCCAGCACCTCAACAGGGACCTACGAGCAGTACTTC. This rearrangement joins TRBV7-9 to TRBJ2-7; D might be TRBD1 (6 bases). The CDR3 consists of 13 residues. Germline CDR1 SEHNR, CDR2 FQNEAQ (reference sequence). V gave up 7 bases and J gave up 2 bases, with 12 bases separating them.

The chain joins TRBV11-2 to TRBJ2-3; possible D gene TRBD2, 5 bases. The CDR3 sequence is 15 residues long. Trimming removed 5 bases from V and 1 base from J, with 13 bases in between. The germline V gene encodes CDR1 SGHAT and CDR2 FQNNGV. The CDR3 sequence: CASSPPGSGTDTQYF. CDR3 bases: TGTGCCAGCAGCCCGCCGGGGTCGGGCACAGATACGCAGTATTTT.

The chain carries TRBV5-1 and TRBJ2-5; 10 bases line up with TRBD1. V shed 4 bases, J shed 5 bases, and the junction held 2 bases outside the gene matches. The CDR3 totals 13 residues. The germline gives CDR1 SGHRS, CDR2 YFSETQ. CDR3 loop: CASSVGQGETQYF. DNA of the CDR3: TGCGCCAGCAGCGTGGGACAGGGGGAGACCCAGTACTTC.

The chain carries TRBV18 and TRBJ2-2; 8 positions match TRBD1. Losses at the gene ends were 6 bases for V and 6 bases for J; bases not matched to a gene: 9. This CDR3 has 15 residues. Germline V gene data show CDR1 as KGHSH and CDR2 as LQKENI. The CDR3 nucleotides read TGTGCCAGCTCGGCGATTAGGACAGGGTCCGGGGAGCTGTTTTTT. It yields the protein CASSAIRTGSGELFF.

Points on this clone: Other DNA sequences within the sample encode an identical CDR3. The chain has TRBV6-5 and TRBJ1-5; D unclear. The ends were cut back, 4 bases at V and 0 bases at J, with 10 bases in the middle. Germline values: CDR1 MNHEY, CDR2 SVGAGI. The CDR3 runs 15 residues. CDR3 sequence (DNA): TGTGCCAGCAGTTTATCGGGCAATAGCAATCAGCCCCAGCATTTT. Protein product: CASSLSGNSNQPQHF.

This clone was detected a few times. The chain recombines TRBV10-3 with TRBJ2-7, with 11 nucleotides matching TRBD2. V lost 6 bases to trimming and J lost 2 bases; unmatched junction nucleotides: 12. The CDR3 extends over 17 amino acids. CDR1 and CDR2 from the germline V gene are ENHRY and SYGVKD. DNA for the CDR3: TGTGCCATCAGCCACGGGACTAGCGGATCCCGTGCCTACGAGCAGTACTTC. Its translation: CAISHGTSGSRAYEQYF.

CDR3 residues: CASSQMDRGVNQPQHF. The DNA for the CDR3 is TGCGCCAGCAGCCAGATGGACAGGGGAGTTAATCAGCCCCAGCATTTT. The chain combines TRBV4-1 with TRBJ1-5; 9 nucleotides line up with TRBD1. The trim removed 3 bases at V and 4 bases at J, leaving 7 bases unmatched. Germline-derived CDR1 and CDR2 are MGHRA and YSYEKL. The CDR3 length is 16 residues.

This rearrangement joins TRBV23-1 to TRBJ1-1; D ambiguous. TRBV23-1 is assigned to the ORF class and has an uncertain function. Trimming removed 0 bases from V and 2 bases from J, with 7 bases in between. This CDR3 is 14 amino acids long. The DNA for the CDR3 is TGCGCCAGCAGTCAATCCTTCGATAACACTGAAGCTTTCTTT. This codes for CASSQSFDNTEAFF.